This TCR beta chain derives from a study of blood T cell repertoires in COVID-19. Sequencing was performed with immunoSEQ multiplex PCR; in TCRdb, only in-frame clones are kept and a portion is missing. The sample lists 300,000 to 350,000 clones; roughly 89% were seen once. Germline CDR1 and CDR2: MDHEN and SYDVKM. The CDR3 has 12 residues. V was pared by 8 bases and J by 1 base, with 9 bases between. The chain is built from TRBV28 and TRBJ2-7, with TRBD2 as a possible D gene (6 bases). The sequenced sample was peripheral blood. The source is a man aged 30 to 39 with COVID-19, enrolled during active disease. DNA for the CDR3: TGTGCCAGCGAGCGGGTGTCCTACGAGCAGTACTTC. Its translation is CASERVSYEQYF.